The entry below gives a single T cell receptor beta chain sequence along with its context. The data are from a study of blood T cell repertoires in COVID-19. This CDR3 spans 16 amino acids. Germline loops: CDR1 SNHLY, CDR2 FYNNEI. Unmatched junction bases numbered 8, after V lost 2 bases and J lost 2 bases. Generated by immunoSEQ multiplex PCR, the TCRdb table keeps only in-frame clones and is missing some. This sample carries some 80,000 clones, about nine tenths of them seen once, and the ten largest clones take 2.5% to 3%. The V gene is TRBV2, the J gene TRBJ2-7, with 8 bases lining up with TRBD2. The sequencing sample was made of peripheral blood. This sequence was found in a human donor in a cohort sampled during active COVID-19. The DNA for the CDR3 is TGTGCCAGCAGTGAAAACTGGCGGGGGGCCCCCTACGAGCAGTACTTC. Translating gives CASSENWRGAPYEQYF.